Each of the 11 T cell receptor beta chains below was sequenced from the same sample in a study of T-cell reconstitution after alpha-beta-depleted transplantation in children. Unique molecular identifiers were built into the TCRbeta library. TCRdb reprocessed the PCR reads with MiXCR, giving one entry per CDR3 protein. The sample includes hundreds of thousands of distinct CDR3 sequences, 10% to 13% of them seen just once. This material consisted of PBMCs from the stem cell graft donor, taken from the stem cell graft. The origin of the receptors is a human donor who donated a stem cell graft to a child with acute myeloid leukemia.

This clonotype showed up just a few times. The chain is built from TRBV7-9 and TRBJ2-7; D is possibly TRBD1 (6 bases). V lost 3 bases, J lost 6 bases, and 15 bases lay in between. Germline CDR1 and CDR2: SEHNR and FQNEAQ (reference sequence). The CDR3 consists of 14 residues. The CDR3 nucleotides read TGTGCCAGCAGCTTTATCACAGGGTCCGCCGAGCAGTACTTC. Protein sequence: CASSFITGSAEQYF.

This clonotype was observed many times. V gene TRBV9 combines with J gene TRBJ2-1; tentative D call: TRBD1 (6 bases). V shed 3 bases and J shed 4 bases, with 14 bases lying between them. This CDR3 comprises 15 residues. Germline V gene data show CDR1 as SGDLS and CDR2 as YYNGEE. CDR3 coding DNA: TGTGCCAGCAGCGCCCTGGACAGTAGATACAATGAGCAGTTCTTC. Translation gives CASSALDSRYNEQFF.

A word on this clonotype: An end of the junction does not agree with germline; a read error may underlie this. V is TRBV7-7 and J is TRBJ1-1; D is perhaps TRBD1 (5 bases). CDR1 is SSHAT, CDR2 FNYEAQ, per germline (reference sequence). This CDR3 comprises 13 residues. As DNA, the CDR3 is TGTGCTAGCAGCCAGGGTATGGACACTGAAGCTTTCTTT. It codes for CASSQGMDTEAFF.

This sequence joins TRBV3-1 and TRBJ2-7; D possibly uses TRBD1 or TRBD2 (5 bases each). CDR1 and CDR2 from the germline V gene are LGHDT and YNNKEL (reference sequence). V gave up 0 bases and J gave up 6 bases, with 12 bases separating them. CDR3 size: 14 residues. The CDR3 loop reads CASSQEGEWGEQYF. In DNA form, the CDR3 reads TGTGCCAGCAGCCAAGAGGGGGAGTGGGGCGAGCAGTACTTC.

The chain uses TRBV6-5 and TRBJ1-2, with D uncertain. Deletions cut 4 bases from V and 0 bases from J, with 9 bases between. Germline V gene sequence: CDR1 MNHEY, CDR2 SVGAGI. The CDR3 extends over 14 amino acids. This CDR3 is CASSSASTNYGYTF. The CDR3 DNA reads as TGTGCCAGCAGTTCCGCATCTACTAACTATGGCTACACCTTC.

This clonotype was found a few times. The V gene is TRBV7-3, the J gene TRBJ2-1; 9 bases are shared with TRBD2. The V gene end was trimmed by 5 bases and the J gene end by 7 bases; junction bases not matched to a gene: 12. The germline V gene has CDR1 SGHTA and CDR2 FQGTGA. This CDR3 region has 16 residues. Written as DNA, the CDR3 is TGTGCCAGCAGCCCCTTAGCGGGAGCGAGGGGTAATGAGCAGTTCTTC. Translating it yields CASSPLAGARGNEQFF.

This chain links TRBV12-3 or TRBV12-4 with TRBJ1-4; D might be TRBD1 (6 bases). The CDR3 totals 14 residues. The ends were cut back, 3 bases at V and 8 bases at J, with 13 bases in the middle. Here the CDR3 DNA reads TGTGCCAGCAGTTTCCGAACAGGGAGGGAAAAACTGTTTTTT. The encoded protein is CASSFRTGREKLFF.

The chain joins TRBV3-1 to TRBJ1-5; the D is unclear. CDR3 length: 15 residues. V lost 0 bases and J lost 3, with 9 bases in between. Germline V lookup: CDR1 LGHDT, CDR2 YNNKEL (reference sequence). The CDR3 reads CASSQDLGPNQPQHF. The CDR3 DNA is TGTGCCAGCAGCCAAGATCTTGGGCCCAATCAGCCCCAGCATTTT.

The chain carries TRBV3-1 and TRBJ2-1; D unclear. The V end was cut by 4 bases, the J end by 2 bases, with 12 bases between. Germline CDR1 LGHDT, CDR2 YNNKEL (reference sequence). This CDR3 region has 15 residues. This chain's CDR3 is CASSPLGSTYNEQFF. The DNA for the CDR3 is TGTGCCAGCAGCCCCCTGGGGTCCACCTACAATGAGCAGTTCTTC.

This clonotype was seen repeatedly, ten times or more. The rearrangement links TRBV6-6 to TRBJ1-2; D gene uncertain. V lost 6 bases and J lost 0, with 8 bases in between. The CDR3 contains 13 residues. CDR1 is MNHNY, CDR2 SVGAGI, per germline (reference sequence). The CDR3 DNA reads as TGTGCCAGCAGGCAACAAGCTAACTATGGCTACACCTTC. Its translation is CASRQQANYGYTF.

V and J are TRBV7-2 and TRBJ2-7; TRBD2 agrees at 12 bases. This CDR3 region has 15 residues. Germline trimming cut 3 bases from V and 5 bases from J; bases unmatched to any gene: 5. Germline CDR1 and CDR2: SGHTA and FQGNSA. The CDR3 reads CASSFRLAGANEQYF. CDR3 DNA: TGTGCCAGCAGCTTCCGACTAGCGGGAGCCAACGAGCAGTACTTC.